This TCR beta chain was captured by sequencing in a study of blood T cell repertoires in COVID-19. Overall study: The origin of the acute and convalescent COVID-19 samples was the United States, Italy and Spain. In each case, the material was cDNA or gDNA derived from T cells, B-cell-depleted T cells, or PBMCs.

The CDR3 runs to 15 residues. Per the germline V gene, CDR1 is LNHNV and CDR2 is YYDKDF (reference sequence). Trimming cost V 0 bases and J 2 bases, with 11 bases left between them. Methods used by the authors: Reference gene primer amplification gave nucleated cell count estimates. Generated by immunoSEQ multiplex PCR, the TCRdb table keeps only in-frame clones and is missing some. Clone size and the V and J calls come from that table; the DNA yielded D and trimming. The sample yields around 200,000 clones, around 83% seen once. This clonotype originated in a man aged 45-65 years with active or convalescent COVID-19. Sequenced material: peripheral blood. This chain links TRBV15 with TRBJ2-7, with unresolved D. In nucleotides, the CDR3 is TGTGCCACCAGCAGAGATCAGGCACGTACCTACGAGCAGTACTTC. Amino acids: CATSRDQARTYEQYF.